This T cell receptor (beta chain) was sequenced in a study of CD8+CD57+ T cells in acquired aplastic anemia. About the study: Sorted CD4+ and CD8+ cells gave an average of approximately 3.1 ug of DNA.

Broader study findings: For CD8+ Simpson's diversity, patients and controls showed no significant difference. Some 28 sequences, all CD8+ CDR3, were shared between patients and controls.

CDR3 and TCR beta VDJ profiling relied on a genomic DNA template. Using its own MiXCR run on the reads, TCRdb lists one record per CDR3 protein. The sample records approximately 170,000 distinct CDR3 sequences, roughly 50% being singletons. The table lists this clonotype with many counts. Its antigen is not known. Sequenced patients had shown CD8+CD57+ cell expansion by flow cytometry. The receptor was derived from a human donor with aplastic anemia. Sequenced input: sorted CD4+, CD8+, or CD8+CD57+ T cells (not recorded which) from PBMCs.

The CDR3 region is CASGTGGLIMNTEAFF. The CDR3, as DNA: TGTGCCAGCGGGACAGGAGGATTAATAATGAACACTGAAGCTTTCTTT. V gene TRBV2 combines with J gene TRBJ1-1; TRBD1 aligns across 8 bases. The CDR3 consists of 16 residues. The V gene end was trimmed by 8 bases and the J gene end by 0 bases; junction bases not matched to a gene: 11. From germline, CDR1 is SNHLY and CDR2 FYNNEI.